The 25 T cell receptor beta chains below were found in one sample sequenced in a study of beta chain features in type 1 diabetes. The study reverse transcribed the entire isolated RNA, so it sequenced expressed TCRB transcripts. The data were produced by immunoSEQ multiplex PCR, yet TCRdb's version contains in-frame clones alone and is incomplete. This table holds under 800,000 clones, roughly 15% found once. Material for sequencing was naive CD4+ T cells from blood. All receptors derive from a man between 18 and 35 years old in good health.

The chain has TRBV29-1 and TRBJ1-4, with D perhaps matching TRBD1 (6 bases). The length of the CDR3 is 12 residues. Germline values: CDR1 SQVTM, CDR2 ANQGSEA. Trimming cost V 7 bases and J 8 bases, with 14 bases left between them. CDR3 DNA: TGCAGCGCTCACAGGGTGGGCGAAAAACTGTTTTTT. Its protein is CSAHRVGEKLFF.

The chain uses TRBV7-9 and TRBJ2-5, with D hard to call. The ends were cut back, 5 bases at V and 5 bases at J, with 15 bases in the middle. Germline V gene sequence: CDR1 SEHNR, CDR2 FQNEAQ (reference sequence). CDR3 length equals 14 residues. The CDR3 DNA follows: TGTGCCAGCAGCCCCGGATGGAGCTCGGAGACCCAGTACTTC. Protein product: CASSPGWSSETQYF.

This chain connects TRBV19 to TRBJ2-5, with D unclear. CDR1 and CDR2 from the germline V gene are LNHDA and SQIVND (reference sequence). V lost 3 bases to trimming and J lost 1 base, with 9 bases between them. CDR3 length: 14 residues. For the CDR3, the DNA is TGTGCCAGTAGTATCGCCGGGTCCCAAGAGACCCAGTACTTC. It translates to CASSIAGSQETQYF.

The chain joins TRBV11-1 to TRBJ1-1, with TRBD1 matching 11 bases. This CDR3 is 18 amino acids long. Germline V gives CDR1 SGHAT, CDR2 FQDESV (reference sequence). With 3 bases clipped from V and 8 bases from J, the junction kept 17 bases outside the gene matches. The CDR3 loop is CASSFGSWTGGRNNEAFF. The CDR3 coding sequence is TGTGCCAGCAGCTTTGGTTCTTGGACAGGGGGCCGGAACAACGAAGCTTTCTTT.

The chain has TRBV29-1 and TRBJ1-1; TRBD1 is a possible D gene (6 bases). Trimming cost V 3 bases and J 6 bases, with 17 bases left between them. Per germline, CDR1 SQVTM and CDR2 ANQGSEA. The CDR3 length is 14 residues. Here the CDR3 DNA reads TGCAGCGTTGACACGGGACACCTTGACCCTGAAGCTTTCTTT. As protein: CSVDTGHLDPEAFF.

This clone came up a few times. This rearrangement joins TRBV9 to TRBJ2-5; a weak D match, TRBD1 (5 bases). The germline V and J ends were trimmed by 3 bases and 2 bases, with 11 bases remaining between them. This CDR3 comprises 14 residues. Looked up from germline, CDR1 is SGDLS and CDR2 is YYNGEE. CDR3 in amino acids: CASSARAGQETQYF. The DNA for the CDR3 is TGTGCCAGCAGCGCCAGGGCAGGTCAAGAGACCCAGTACTTC.

This clone was recorded a few times. The gene calls are TRBV15 and TRBJ2-3; TRBD2 matches at 13 bases. Germline assignment: CDR1 LNHNV and CDR2 YYDKDF (reference sequence). The length of the CDR3 is 17 residues. J gave up 4 bases and V 2 bases, and 6 bases lay outside the gene matches. The CDR3 nucleotides read TGTGCCACCAGCAGAAAAGACGGGACTAGCGGGGCAGATACGCAGTATTTT. Protein product: CATSRKDGTSGADTQYF.

This clone was found a few times. The chain combines TRBV9 with TRBJ2-5; no clear D gene. The CDR3 sequence is 15 residues long. From germline, CDR1 is SGDLS and CDR2 YYNGEE. The V and J ends lost 0 bases and 5 bases respectively, with 14 bases between them. The CDR3 nucleotides read TGTGCCAGCAGCGTAGATGCCCGGGTTAGGGAGACCCAGTACTTC. Its protein is CASSVDARVRETQYF.

This clone occurred a few times. The J gene is TRBJ2-2, the V gene TRBV25-1; TRBD1 matches 8 bases. After removal of 3 bases from V and 0 bases from J, the junction contained 3 bases not matched to a gene. This CDR3 contains 16 residues. Germline CDR1 MGHDK, CDR2 SYGVNS. CDR3 region: CASSDPGQANTGELFF. The CDR3 coding sequence is TGTGCCAGCAGTGACCCGGGACAGGCGAACACCGGGGAGCTGTTTTTT.

This clone was seen only a few times. V is TRBV7-2 and J is TRBJ1-1; D is unclear. The CDR3 length is 15 residues. Trimming left V 7 bases short and J 2 bases short, with 17 bases between. Per the germline V gene, CDR1 is SGHTA and CDR2 is FQGNSA. CDR3 residues: CASIGWTTINTEAFF. The CDR3 bases are TGTGCCAGCATAGGGTGGACCACAATAAACACTGAAGCTTTCTTT.

This rearrangement joins TRBV7-3 to TRBJ2-2; 10 bases fit TRBD2. Germline CDR1 reads SGHTA; CDR2 reads FQGTGA. V dropped 5 bases and J dropped 0; count of bases not matched to a gene: 3. The CDR3 is 16 residues long. CDR3 in amino acids: CASSLAGVANTGELFF. CDR3 in DNA: TGTGCCAGCAGCCTAGCGGGGGTCGCGAACACCGGGGAGCTGTTTTTT.

The chain employs TRBV28 and TRBJ2-3; 7 bases align to TRBD1. With V trimmed by 4 bases and J by 0 bases, 7 bases remained unmatched. From germline, CDR1 is MDHEN and CDR2 SYDVKM. The CDR3 sequence is 16 residues long. In nucleotides, the CDR3 is TGTGCCAGCAGTTACGGAACGGGACAGAGCACAGATACGCAGTATTTT. It codes for CASSYGTGQSTDTQYF.

This clone was seen only a few times. This chain uses TRBV7-3 with TRBJ2-1, with 9 nucleotides matching TRBD2. Germline-derived CDR1 and CDR2 are SGHTA and FQGTGA. After removal of 0 bases from V and 0 bases from J, the junction contained 6 bases not matched to a gene. The CDR3 extends over 18 amino acids. The CDR3 here is CASSLTASGVLSYNEQFF. The CDR3 DNA reads TGTGCCAGCAGCTTAACGGCTAGCGGGGTACTCTCCTACAATGAGCAGTTCTTC.

This clone occurred a few times. The genes are TRBV5-4 and TRBJ2-7; D gene unclear. This CDR3 spans 14 amino acids. V lost 1 base to trimming and J lost 0 bases, with 8 bases between them. CDR1 SGHNT and CDR2 YYREEE come from the germline V gene (reference sequence). The CDR3 sequence is CASSLIGYSYEQYF. The DNA for the CDR3 is TGTGCCAGCAGCTTGATAGGTTACTCCTACGAGCAGTACTTC.

The CDR3: CASSDRDTQYF. As DNA, the CDR3 is TGTGCCAGCAGTGATAGAGATACGCAGTATTTT. This chain joins TRBV2 and TRBJ2-3; no clear D. Between the trimmed V and J ends, which lost 3 bases and 5 bases, there was a span of 3 bases. The germline gives CDR1 SNHLY, CDR2 FYNNEI. The CDR3 sequence is 11 residues long. The full variable domain, in which reference TRBV2 and TRBJ2-3 provide the parts outside the CDR3, is EPEVTQTPSHQVTQMGQEVILRCVPISNHLYFYWYRQILGQKVEFLVSFYNNEISEKSEIFDDQFSVERPDGSNFTLKIRSTKLEDSAMYFCASSDRDTQYFGPGTRLTVL.

This clone was seen a few times. The rearrangement links TRBV29-1 to TRBJ1-5; tentative D call: TRBD1 (6 bases). Germline CDR1 and CDR2: SQVTM and ANQGSEA. V lost 1 base to trimming and J lost 7 bases, with 14 bases between them. This CDR3 contains 14 residues. CDR3 coding DNA: TGCAGCGTTGAAGGGGCAGGGGTAGGGCAGCCCCAGCATTTT. Translation: CSVEGAGVGQPQHF. Filled out from reference TRBV29-1 and TRBJ1-5, the complete variable domain reads SAVISQKPSRDICQRGTSLTIQCQVDSQVTMMFWYRQQPGQSLTLIATANQGSEATYESGFVIDKFPISRPNLTFSTLTVSNMSPEDSSIYLCSVEGAGVGQPQHFGDGTRLSIL.

V and J are TRBV7-8 and TRBJ2-7, with D uncertain. This CDR3 spans 14 amino acids. The V gene's germline CDR1 is SGHVS and CDR2 FQNEAQ. Trimming cost V 1 base and J 5 bases, with 12 bases left between them. CDR3 coding DNA: TGTGCCAGCAGCTTAGGTGGGCAGTCGAACGAGCAGTACTTC. It yields the protein CASSLGGQSNEQYF. The complete variable domain, with remaining parts taken from reference TRBV7-8 and TRBJ2-7, reads GAGVSQSPRYKVAKRGQDVALRCDPISGHVSLFWYQQALGQGPEFLTYFQNEAQLDKSGLPSDRFFAERPEGSVSTLKIQRTQQEDSAVYLCASSLGGQSNEQYFGPGTRLTVT.

This chain connects TRBV10-3 to TRBJ1-2; TRBD1 agrees at 9 bases. The CDR3 totals 13 residues. In germline, CDR1 is ENHRY, CDR2 SYGVKD. V shed 10 bases and J 8 bases; nucleotides not matched to a gene: 11. The CDR3 DNA follows: TGTGCCAAGTCCGGGACAGGGCTCTCCGGCTACACCTTC. It codes for CAKSGTGLSGYTF.

The gene calls are TRBV29-1 and TRBJ1-1; D gene uncertain. Germline-derived CDR1 and CDR2 are SQVTM and ANQGSEA. The CDR3 runs to 11 residues. Trimming took off 6 bases at V and 7 bases at J, with 12 bases between the two ends. The CDR3 DNA follows: TGCAGCGTACCCGACACGTTTGAAGCTTTCTTT. It encodes CSVPDTFEAFF.

The J gene is TRBJ2-7, the V gene TRBV19; TRBD1 matches 11 bases. Germline assignment: CDR1 LNHDA and CDR2 SQIVND (reference sequence). The CDR3 spans 16 residues. V trimming: 4 bases; J trimming: 0 bases; junction bases outside the gene matches: 5. CDR3 DNA: TGTGCCAGTAGTAGCCCCGGGACAGGGGGCTCCTACGAGCAGTACTTC. Translated: CASSSPGTGGSYEQYF.

The sample holds a few counts of this clone. The chain recombines TRBV18 with TRBJ1-2, with no clear D. V lost 2 bases and J 4 bases, leaving 8 bases between the germline ends. There are 13 residues in the CDR3. From germline, CDR1 is KGHSH and CDR2 LQKENI. The CDR3: CASSPEQSYGYTF. CDR3 nucleotide sequence: TGTGCCAGCTCACCAGAACAGTCCTATGGCTACACCTTC.

This clone was picked up one time. J is TRBJ1-5 and V is TRBV28, with a tentative D call TRBD1 (6 bases). CDR3 size: 13 residues. Germline V gene lookup returns CDR1 MDHEN and CDR2 SYDVKM. V lost 9 bases, J lost 2 bases, and 11 bases lay in between. The CDR3 here is CASLGGRNQPQHF. In DNA form, the CDR3 reads TGTGCCAGTCTAGGGGGACGCAATCAGCCCCAGCATTTT.

This chain joins TRBV27 and TRBJ1-2; D is ambiguous. This CDR3 region has 13 residues. Trimming left V 4 bases short and J 1 base short, with 7 bases between. Germline assignment: CDR1 MNHEY and CDR2 SMNVEV (reference sequence). The CDR3 loop is CASSSRVNYGYTF. In nucleotides, the CDR3 is TGTGCCAGCAGTTCACGGGTTAACTATGGCTACACCTTC.

This sequence joins TRBV7-2 and TRBJ1-1; 7 positions agree with TRBD1. V dropped 4 bases and J dropped 5; count of bases not matched to a gene: 1. The germline V gene has CDR1 SGHTA and CDR2 FQGNSA. The CDR3 sequence is 12 residues long. This chain's CDR3 is CASSSQGTEAFF. In nucleotides, the CDR3 is TGTGCCAGCAGCTCACAGGGGACTGAAGCTTTCTTT.

In its sample, this clone was seen a few times. The chain uses TRBV4-2 and TRBJ1-5; TRBD1 is a possible D gene (5 bases). Germline-derived CDR1 and CDR2 are LGHNA and YNFKEQ. There are 14 residues in the CDR3. Trimming shortened V by 4 bases and J by 6 bases, and 13 bases separated the two germline ends. In DNA, the CDR3 is TGTGCCAGCAGCCCCGGCGGGGCCGGTCAGCCCCAGCATTTT. Amino acids: CASSPGGAGQPQHF.